Presented here are 32 T cell receptor beta chains from one specimen sequenced in a study of beta chain features in type 1 diabetes. Every bit of the isolated RNA underwent reverse transcription, so sequencing read expressed TCRB transcripts. Assay used: immunoSEQ multiplex PCR; TCRdb lists only in-frame clones, some missing. The table has 620,000 or so clones, roughly a sixth seen once. The source material was naive CD4+ T cells from blood. The receptor set was obtained from a man between 18 and 35 years old in good health.

This rearrangement joins TRBV6-5 to TRBJ2-7; D is ambiguous. Germline V gene data show CDR1 as MNHEY and CDR2 as SVGAGI. The CDR3 runs to 12 residues. V was cut by 5 bases and J by 5 bases, with 10 bases left in between. The CDR3 reads CASSNRRDEQYF. The CDR3 DNA is TGTGCCAGCAGTAACAGAAGGGACGAGCAGTACTTC.

This chain joins TRBV9 and TRBJ2-5; D is unclear. Germline loops: CDR1 SGDLS, CDR2 YYNGEE. V lost 0 bases, J lost 5 bases, and 11 bases lay in between. The CDR3 runs to 14 residues. DNA for the CDR3: TGTGCCAGCAGCGTAGTCTCGGTATCTGAGACCCAGTACTTC. Protein product: CASSVVSVSETQYF.

This clone came up a few times. The chain joins TRBV15 to TRBJ2-4; no firm D call. The V gene's germline CDR1 is LNHNV and CDR2 YYDKDF (reference sequence). Trimming stripped 5 bases from V and 3 bases from J, with 14 bases between. The CDR3 sequence is 15 residues long. CDR3 amino acids: CATSQEIQVKNIQYF. CDR3 sequence (DNA): TGTGCCACCAGCCAAGAGATTCAGGTCAAAAACATTCAGTACTTC. Full variable domain (missing parts from reference TRBV15 and TRBJ2-4): DAMVIQNPRYQVTQFGKPVTLSCSQTLNHNVMYWYQQKSSQAPKLLFHYYDKDFNNEADTPDNFQSRRPNTSFCFLDIRSPGLGDTAMYLCATSQEIQVKNIQYFGAGTRLSVL.

The chain carries TRBV7-2 and TRBJ2-3, with D perhaps matching TRBD2 (5 bases). The germline V gene has CDR1 SGHTA and CDR2 FQGNSA. The CDR3 consists of 17 residues. V dropped 0 bases and J dropped 7 bases, with 20 bases sitting between them. The CDR3 DNA reads as TGTGCCAGCAGCTTAGCTTTTGGACTCAACCCGGGGAATACGCAGTATTTT. Amino acids: CASSLAFGLNPGNTQYF.

The genes are TRBV19 and TRBJ1-4; TRBD1 is a possible D gene (6 bases). There are 13 residues in the CDR3. In germline, CDR1 is LNHDA, CDR2 SQIVND (reference sequence). Between the trimmed V and J ends, which lost 9 bases and 0 bases, there was a span of 8 bases. CDR3 bases: TGTGCCAGCAGACAGGCAACTAATGAAAAACTGTTTTTT. It translates to CASRQATNEKLFF. The full variable domain, rest sourced from reference TRBV19 and TRBJ1-4, is DGGITQSPKYLFRKEGQNVTLSCEQNLNHDAMYWYRQDPGQGLRLIYYSQIVNDFQKGDIAEGYSVSREKKESFPLTVTSAQKNPTAFYLCASRQATNEKLFFGSGTQLSVL.

In the case of this clone: Additional DNA sequences in this sample encode the identical CDR3. The chain is built from TRBV5-1 and TRBJ2-7; D remains ambiguous. CDR3 size: 11 residues. Between the trimmed V and J ends, which lost 3 bases and 4 bases, there was a span of 5 bases. CDR1 is SGHRS, CDR2 YFSETQ, per germline. The CDR3, as DNA: TGCGCCAGCAGCTCCCATTACGAGCAGTACTTC. Amino acids: CASSSHYEQYF.

The CDR3 bases are TGTGCCAGCAGTGAATATACAGGGGAAAAACGCTATGGCTACACCTTC. Encoded protein: CASSEYTGEKRYGYTF. The chain carries TRBV25-1 and TRBJ1-2, with 7 bases lining up with TRBD1. The CDR3 spans 16 residues. Germline loops: CDR1 MGHDK, CDR2 SYGVNS. The junction had 8 bases not matched to a gene; V was cut back by 0 bases and J by 4 bases.

The table lists this clone with a few counts. The chain couples TRBV10-3 to TRBJ2-2; perhaps TRBD1 as D (5 bases). The ends were cut back, 4 bases at V and 0 bases at J, with 9 bases in the middle. The CDR3 extends over 15 amino acids. Germline V gives CDR1 ENHRY, CDR2 SYGVKD. The CDR3 loop reads CAISVRQPNTGELFF. The CDR3 DNA reads as TGTGCCATCAGTGTAAGACAGCCGAACACCGGGGAGCTGTTTTTT.

The V and J genes are TRBV18 and TRBJ1-2, with 9 nucleotides matching TRBD1. Looked up from germline, CDR1 is KGHSH and CDR2 is LQKENI. There are 15 residues in the CDR3. Germline trimming cut 5 bases from V and 4 bases from J; bases unmatched to any gene: 8. The CDR3 loop is CASSARDRATYGYTF. In DNA, the CDR3 is TGTGCCAGCTCAGCTCGGGACAGGGCGACCTATGGCTACACCTTC.

This clone was picked up a small number of times. The V call is TRBV28, the J call TRBJ2-1; no clear D gene. Looked up from germline, CDR1 is MDHEN and CDR2 is SYDVKM. CDR3 size: 14 residues. With 3 bases removed from V and 7 bases from J, the gap between germline ends came to 13 bases. CDR3: CASSLGPLWNEQFF. CDR3 in DNA: TGTGCCAGCAGTTTGGGCCCTCTTTGGAATGAGCAGTTCTTC.

The V and J genes are TRBV11-2 and TRBJ2-5; D ambiguous. Trimming took off 6 bases at V and 0 bases at J, with 14 bases between the two ends. The germline gives CDR1 SGHAT, CDR2 FQNNGV. The CDR3 extends over 15 amino acids. CDR3 bases: TGTGCCAGCAGGCCCATCGGTGTGTACCAAGAGACCCAGTACTTC. This translates into CASRPIGVYQETQYF.

CDR3 in amino acids: CASTPATGTDTQYF. The CDR3 DNA sequence: TGTGCCAGCACCCCGGCCACTGGCACAGATACGCAGTATTTT. V gene TRBV6-5 combines with J gene TRBJ2-3; D gene ambiguous. This CDR3 spans 14 amino acids. Trimming stripped 7 bases from V and 1 base from J, with 12 bases between. Germline CDR1 and CDR2: MNHEY and SVGAGI.

The chain couples TRBV9 to TRBJ1-3; possible D gene TRBD1, 5 bases. V was trimmed by 0 bases and J by 1 base, leaving 11 bases between them. CDR3 length: 16 amino acids. Germline lookup yields CDR1 SGDLS and CDR2 YYNGEE. Here the CDR3 reads CASSVAGYDSGNTIYF. In nucleotides, the CDR3 is TGTGCCAGCAGCGTAGCAGGGTACGATTCTGGAAACACCATATATTTT.

This clone was picked up a small number of times. The chain recombines TRBV7-9 with TRBJ1-1; no clear D gene. Germline V CDR1 and CDR2: SEHNR, FQNEAQ (reference sequence). Trimming left V 7 bases short and J 0 bases short, with 12 bases between. The CDR3 consists of 14 residues. This CDR3 is CASIPKTVNTEAFF. DNA for the CDR3: TGTGCCAGCATCCCGAAGACGGTGAACACTGAAGCTTTCTTT.

V is TRBV29-1 and J is TRBJ1-1; the D is unclear. V was cut by 5 bases and J by 6 bases, with 16 bases left in between. The CDR3 extends over 13 amino acids. CDR1 and CDR2 from the germline V gene are SQVTM and ANQGSEA. For the CDR3, the DNA is TGCAGCGTTAGTGAGACACGAGGTGCTGAAGCTTTCTTT. This translates into CSVSETRGAEAFF.

The chain couples TRBV20-1 to TRBJ2-5, with D perhaps TRBD1 or TRBD2 (5 bases each). The J call could be wrong; TRBJ2-7 is a better fit for the DNA end. The germline V gene encodes CDR1 DFQATT and CDR2 SNEGSKA (reference sequence). CDR3 length: 11 amino acids. In DNA form, the CDR3 reads TGCAGTGCTGAGGGGTGGGACGAGCAGTACTTC. Amino acids: CSAEGWDEQYF.

This clone came up a few times. V gene TRBV7-2 combines with J gene TRBJ2-1, with TRBD2 identical over 9 bases. Per germline, CDR1 SGHTA and CDR2 FQGNSA. The V and J ends lost 5 bases and 9 bases, in that order; junction bases with no gene match: 11. The CDR3 totals 15 residues. The CDR3 is CASSRYPGLAGEQFF. The CDR3 DNA is TGTGCCAGCAGCCGTTACCCGGGACTAGCAGGTGAGCAGTTCTTC.

The chain joins TRBV9 to TRBJ2-5, with unresolved D. This CDR3 comprises 13 residues. Germline CDR1 SGDLS, CDR2 YYNGEE. V was pared by 0 bases and J by 5 bases, with 8 bases between. In nucleotides, the CDR3 is TGTGCCAGCAGCGTAGCCCCTTCGGAGACCCAGTACTTC. Residues: CASSVAPSETQYF.

This clone was counted only a few times. The chain couples TRBV2 to TRBJ1-2; no firm D call. Per germline, CDR1 SNHLY and CDR2 FYNNEI. The CDR3 is made up of 12 amino acids. Deletions cut 6 bases from V and 3 bases from J, with 8 bases between. The CDR3 DNA sequence: TGTGCCAGCAGGACCGGTGACTATGGCTACACCTTC. Amino acids: CASRTGDYGYTF.

The rearrangement joins TRBV29-1 to TRBJ1-1; no clear D gene. The CDR3 contains 15 residues. V was cut by 4 bases and J by 1 base, with 16 bases left in between. In germline, CDR1 is SQVTM, CDR2 ANQGSEA. CDR3 sequence (DNA): TGCAGCGTTGTGAAACAGCTCCAATGGAACACTGAAGCTTTCTTT. Amino acids: CSVVKQLQWNTEAFF.

This sequence joins TRBV5-4 and TRBJ1-1; 7 bases agree with TRBD1. The trim removed 1 base at V and 4 bases at J, leaving 7 bases unmatched. Germline CDR1 reads SGHNT; CDR2 reads YYREEE (reference sequence). This CDR3 spans 15 amino acids. CDR3 amino acids: CASSLIKGAGTEAFF. The CDR3 DNA sequence: TGTGCCAGCAGCTTGATTAAGGGGGCAGGCACTGAAGCTTTCTTT.

The gene calls are TRBV5-4 and TRBJ2-3, with D possibly called TRBD1 or TRBD2 (5 bases each). Trimming cost V 3 bases and J 2 bases, with 10 bases left between them. The V gene's germline CDR1 is SGHNT and CDR2 YYREEE (reference sequence). This CDR3 is built from 14 residues. The CDR3 reads CASSSRDLTDTQYF. In nucleotides, the CDR3 is TGTGCCAGCAGCTCTCGGGACCTCACAGATACGCAGTATTTT.

Worth noting for this clone: Other DNA sequences within the sample encode an identical CDR3. The rearrangement joins TRBV28 to TRBJ1-1; D remains ambiguous. The ends were cut back, 3 bases at V and 1 base at J, with 6 bases in the middle. Germline V gene lookup returns CDR1 MDHEN and CDR2 SYDVKM. This CDR3 has 13 residues. This CDR3 reads CASSFQGNTEAFF. The CDR3 DNA reads as TGTGCCAGCAGTTTCCAAGGGAACACTGAAGCTTTCTTT.

The chain recombines TRBV9 with TRBJ2-3, with 10 bases matching TRBD2. The V segment lost 4 bases and the J segment 0 bases; nucleotides outside the gene matches: 8. CDR1 is SGDLS and CDR2 is YYNGEE in the germline V gene. The CDR3 covers 17 residues. CDR3 sequence (DNA): TGTGCCAGCAGCCCAAAACTAGCGGGGATTAGCACAGATACGCAGTATTTT. Translation: CASSPKLAGISTDTQYF.

This clone was counted only a few times. This chain uses TRBV4-3 with TRBJ1-2, with a possible D match to TRBD1 (6 bases). CDR3 size: 16 residues. V shed 0 bases and J shed 4 bases, with 15 bases lying between them. The germline CDR1 and CDR2 sequences are LGHNA and YSLEER. The DNA of the CDR3 is TGCGCCAGCAGCCAAGATCCACAGGGACTATTCTATGGCTACACCTTC. Its protein product is CASSQDPQGLFYGYTF.

In DNA, the CDR3 is TGTGCCAGCAGCTCGGGGAAACCCTTACTCGGCTACGAGCAGTACTTC. Amino acids: CASSSGKPLLGYEQYF. The chain combines TRBV5-8 with TRBJ2-7; D possibly corresponds to TRBD2 (5 bases). Deletions cut 3 bases from V and 3 bases from J, with 19 bases between. CDR3 size: 16 residues. Germline-derived CDR1 and CDR2 are SGHTS and YDEGEE. Full variable domain (rest looked up from reference TRBV5-8 and TRBJ2-7): EAGVTQSPTHLIKTRGQQATLRCSPISGHTSVYWYQQALGLGLQFLLWYDEGEERNRGNFPPRFSGRQFPNYSSELNVNALELEDSALYLCASSSGKPLLGYEQYFGPGTRLTVT.

This clone was detected only a few times. This chain uses TRBV7-2 with TRBJ1-2; 10 nucleotides line up with TRBD1. The CDR3 contains 14 residues. Germline V gene data show CDR1 as SGHTA and CDR2 as FQGNSA. V gave up 4 bases and J gave up 4 bases; unmatched junction bases: 3. The CDR3 DNA follows: TGTGCCAGCAGCTCTGGACAGGGGGGCTATGGCTACACCTTC. Amino acid sequence: CASSSGQGGYGYTF.

CDR3 region: CATSSDRGRGYGYTF. The CDR3, as DNA: TGTGCCACCAGCAGCGACAGGGGGCGCGGCTATGGCTACACCTTC. The V and J genes are TRBV15 and TRBJ1-2, with 10 positions matching TRBD1. V shed 3 bases and J 4 bases; nucleotides not matched to a gene: 5. This CDR3 contains 15 residues. The germline CDR1 and CDR2 sequences are LNHNV and YYDKDF (reference sequence).

This clone was picked up a small number of times. The chain uses TRBV27 and TRBJ2-5; a weak D match, TRBD2 (5 bases). Germline CDR1 MNHEY, CDR2 SMNVEV (reference sequence). This CDR3 comprises 15 residues. V lost 6 bases and J lost 5, with 19 bases in between. CDR3 residues: CASRTYYRGWETQYF. CDR3 sequence (DNA): TGTGCCAGCAGGACTTACTACCGCGGGTGGGAGACCCAGTACTTC.

The V gene is TRBV7-2, the J gene TRBJ2-2; TRBD1 matches 7 bases. The CDR3 extends over 13 amino acids. After removal of 5 bases from V and 9 bases from J, the junction contained 6 bases not matched to a gene. The germline V gene encodes CDR1 SGHTA and CDR2 FQGNSA. The CDR3 here is CASSPTGARELFF. The CDR3 region has the DNA TGTGCCAGCAGCCCCACAGGGGCCCGGGAGCTGTTTTTT.

A few counts support this clone. V usage is TRBV25-1 and J usage is TRBJ2-7; TRBD1 agrees at 8 bases. This CDR3 region has 14 residues. With 5 bases clipped from V and 5 bases from J, the junction kept 8 bases outside the gene matches. Germline V CDR1 and CDR2: MGHDK, SYGVNS. The CDR3: CASSRGTGSHEQYF. In DNA form, the CDR3 reads TGTGCCAGCAGTCGCGGGACAGGTTCCCACGAGCAGTACTTC.

The genes are TRBV7-3 and TRBJ2-5; 8 nucleotides match TRBD2. V lost 0 bases and J lost 5; bases outside the gene matches: 11. Germline CDR1 and CDR2: SGHTA and FQGTGA. The CDR3 runs 17 residues. The CDR3 loop is CASSLTAPRGGGETQYF. CDR3 in DNA: TGTGCCAGCAGCTTAACCGCCCCCCGGGGGGGTGGGGAGACCCAGTACTTC.